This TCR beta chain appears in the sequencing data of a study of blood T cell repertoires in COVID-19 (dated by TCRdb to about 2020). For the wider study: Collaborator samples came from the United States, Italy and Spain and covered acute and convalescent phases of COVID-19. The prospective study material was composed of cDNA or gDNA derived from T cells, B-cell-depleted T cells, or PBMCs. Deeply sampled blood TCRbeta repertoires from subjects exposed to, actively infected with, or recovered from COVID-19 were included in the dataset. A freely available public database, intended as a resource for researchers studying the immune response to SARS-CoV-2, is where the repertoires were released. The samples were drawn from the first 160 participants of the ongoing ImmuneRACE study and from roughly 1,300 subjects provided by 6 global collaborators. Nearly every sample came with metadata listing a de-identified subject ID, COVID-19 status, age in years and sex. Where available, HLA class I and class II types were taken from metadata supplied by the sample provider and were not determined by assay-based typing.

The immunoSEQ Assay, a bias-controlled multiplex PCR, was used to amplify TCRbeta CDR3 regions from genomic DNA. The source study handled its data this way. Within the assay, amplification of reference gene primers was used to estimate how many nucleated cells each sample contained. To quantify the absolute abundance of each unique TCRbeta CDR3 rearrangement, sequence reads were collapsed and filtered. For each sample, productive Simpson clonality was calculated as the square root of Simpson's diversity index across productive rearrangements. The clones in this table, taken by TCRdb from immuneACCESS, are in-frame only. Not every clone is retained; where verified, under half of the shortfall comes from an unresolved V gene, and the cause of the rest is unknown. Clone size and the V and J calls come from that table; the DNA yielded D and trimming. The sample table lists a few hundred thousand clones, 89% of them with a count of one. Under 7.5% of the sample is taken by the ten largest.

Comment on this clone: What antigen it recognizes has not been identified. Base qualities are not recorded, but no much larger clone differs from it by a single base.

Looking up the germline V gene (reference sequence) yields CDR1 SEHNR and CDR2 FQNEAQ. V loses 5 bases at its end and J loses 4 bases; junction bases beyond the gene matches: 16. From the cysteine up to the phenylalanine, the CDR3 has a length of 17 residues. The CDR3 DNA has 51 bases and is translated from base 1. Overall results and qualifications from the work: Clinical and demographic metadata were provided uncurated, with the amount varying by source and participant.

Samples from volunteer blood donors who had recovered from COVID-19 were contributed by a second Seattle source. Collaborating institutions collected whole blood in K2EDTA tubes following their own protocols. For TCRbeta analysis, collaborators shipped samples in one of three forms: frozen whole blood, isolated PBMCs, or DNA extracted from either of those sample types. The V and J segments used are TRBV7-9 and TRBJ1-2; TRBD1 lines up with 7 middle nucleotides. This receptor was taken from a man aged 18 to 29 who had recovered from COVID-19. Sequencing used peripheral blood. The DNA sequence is TGTGCCAGCAGCCTAACGGCCACAGGGGTCTTTTCCTATGGCTACACCTTC. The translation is CASSLTATGVFSYGYTF.